This record covers a single T cell receptor (beta chain). The data belong to a study of T cell changes during pregnancy in multiple sclerosis. Germline values: CDR1 MNHEY, CDR2 SMNVEV (reference sequence). V gave up 5 bases and J gave up 6 bases; unmatched junction bases: 9. The CDR3 consists of 15 residues. Assay: immunoSEQ multiplex PCR; the TCRdb copy retains only in-frame clones and omits some. Found here are tens of thousands of clones, approximately 96% of them singletons; the top ten hold 0.89%. The sequencing used peripheral blood, collected in the second trimester of pregnancy. This chain connects TRBV27 to TRBJ2-5, with TRBD2 matching 10 bases. This clonotype was obtained from a female donor with multiple sclerosis, enrolled in a pregnancy study. The CDR3 DNA reads TGTGCCAGCAGTCTCCAAAGCGGGAGGGGGCAGACCCAGTACTTC. Translating gives CASSLQSGRGQTQYF.